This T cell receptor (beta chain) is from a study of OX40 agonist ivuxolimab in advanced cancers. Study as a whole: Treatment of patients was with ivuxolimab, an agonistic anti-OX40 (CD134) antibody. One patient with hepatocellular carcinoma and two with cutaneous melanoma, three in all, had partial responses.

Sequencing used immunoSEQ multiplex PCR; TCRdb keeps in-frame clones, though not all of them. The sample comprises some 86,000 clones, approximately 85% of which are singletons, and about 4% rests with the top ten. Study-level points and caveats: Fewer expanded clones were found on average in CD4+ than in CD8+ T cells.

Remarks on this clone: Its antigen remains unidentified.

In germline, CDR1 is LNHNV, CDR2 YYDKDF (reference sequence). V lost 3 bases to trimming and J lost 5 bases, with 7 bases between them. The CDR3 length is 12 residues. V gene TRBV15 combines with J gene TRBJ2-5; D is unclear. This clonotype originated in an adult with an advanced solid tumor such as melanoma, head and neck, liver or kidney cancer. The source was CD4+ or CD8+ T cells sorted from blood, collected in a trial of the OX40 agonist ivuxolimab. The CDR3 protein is CATSRGWETQYF. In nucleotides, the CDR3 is TGTGCCACCAGCAGGGGATGGGAGACCCAGTACTTC.